The table lists the clone carrying this T cell receptor (beta chain) with a few counts. As yet, its antigen is unknown. This specimen comes from a study of T-cell memory formation after mild COVID-19. Study at large: TCR clusters showed largely donor specificity.

Germline V gives CDR1 DFQATT, CDR2 SNEGSKA (reference sequence). CDR3 size: 14 residues. The V gene lost 0 bases and the J gene lost 2 bases, with 8 bases spanning the gap. It was 5'RACE with constant-segment primers that produced the TCR alpha and TCR beta cDNA libraries, which carried sample barcodes and UMIs. TCRdb re-called the 5' RACE reads through MiXCR, storing one row per CDR3 protein. The table has 250,000 or so distinct CDR3 sequences, 15% to 20% seen once; the top ten hold roughly 23%. Findings and limits, study-wide: Later expanders leaned CD4+, whereas day 15 to 85 contracting clones were balanced CD4/CD8. Contracting CD4+ clones lay largely in CM and EM, with CD8+ ones residing in EMRA.

The chain employs TRBV20-1 and TRBJ1-5; no firm D call. The sequence derives from a man aged 18 to 35 who had mild COVID-19 (a few samples of this study predate the infection). Cell type and time point are not known. The sequenced material came from PBMCs or a T cell subset sorted from them (not recorded which). The CDR3 coding sequence is TGCAGTGCTAGAGATCGAAGGGGCAATCAGCCCCAGCATTTT. Protein: CSARDRRGNQPQHF.